A single TCR beta chain is shown here with its context. This specimen comes from a study of cytomegalovirus exposure and HLA in healthy donors. PCR primers comprised 60 Vbeta and 13 Jbeta primers. Produced via immunoSEQ multiplex PCR; TCRdb's table is partial and in-frame only. The data show over 110,000 clones, over 65% seen once. Sample: PBMCs. This sequence was found in a male donor in good health and CMV-seronegative.

The CDR3 DNA reads as TGTGCCAGCAGTTACTCGTCAACGGGACTCCGCGAGCAGTACTTC. Residues: CASSYSSTGLREQYF. The V and J genes are TRBV6-5 and TRBJ2-7; possible D gene TRBD2, 6 bases. V was cut by 0 bases and J by 6 bases, with 15 bases left in between. Germline V gene sequence: CDR1 MNHEY, CDR2 SVGAGI. The length of the CDR3 is 15 residues.